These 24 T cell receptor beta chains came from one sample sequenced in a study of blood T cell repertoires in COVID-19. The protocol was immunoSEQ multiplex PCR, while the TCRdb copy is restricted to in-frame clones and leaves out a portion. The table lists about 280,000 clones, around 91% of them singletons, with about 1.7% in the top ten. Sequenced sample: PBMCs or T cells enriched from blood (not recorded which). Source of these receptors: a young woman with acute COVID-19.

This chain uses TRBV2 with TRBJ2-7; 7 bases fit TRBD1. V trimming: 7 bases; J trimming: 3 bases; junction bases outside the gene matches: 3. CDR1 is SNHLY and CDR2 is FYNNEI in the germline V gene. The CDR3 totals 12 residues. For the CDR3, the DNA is TGTGCCAGCACTCGGGACAGCTACGAGCAGTACTTC. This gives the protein CASTRDSYEQYF.

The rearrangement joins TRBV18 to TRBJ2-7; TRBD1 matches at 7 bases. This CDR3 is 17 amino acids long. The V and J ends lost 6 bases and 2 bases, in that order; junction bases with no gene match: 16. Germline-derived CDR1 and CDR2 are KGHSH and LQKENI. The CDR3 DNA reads TGTGCCAGCTCGCCGGGACAGACCCCGTCTGGGACCTACGAGCAGTACTTC. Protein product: CASSPGQTPSGTYEQYF.

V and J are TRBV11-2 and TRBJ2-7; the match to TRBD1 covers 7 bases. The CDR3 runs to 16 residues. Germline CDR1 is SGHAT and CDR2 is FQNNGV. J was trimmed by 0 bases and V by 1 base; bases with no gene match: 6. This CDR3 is CASSLVGRGNSYEQYF. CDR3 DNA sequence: TGTGCCAGCAGCTTAGTTGGCAGGGGGAACTCCTACGAGCAGTACTTC.

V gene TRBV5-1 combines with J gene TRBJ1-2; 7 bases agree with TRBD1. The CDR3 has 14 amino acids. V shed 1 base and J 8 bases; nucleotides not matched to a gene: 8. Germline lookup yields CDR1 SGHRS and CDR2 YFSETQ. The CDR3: CASSLKYRGEGYTF. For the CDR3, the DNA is TGCGCCAGCAGCTTGAAATACAGGGGTGAAGGCTACACCTTC.

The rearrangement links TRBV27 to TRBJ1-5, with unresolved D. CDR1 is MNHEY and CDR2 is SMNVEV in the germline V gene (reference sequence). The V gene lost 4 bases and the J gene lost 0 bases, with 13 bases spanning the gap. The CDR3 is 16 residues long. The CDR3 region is CASSSGPSFSNQPQHF. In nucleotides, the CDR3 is TGTGCCAGCAGTTCCGGTCCCTCCTTTAGCAATCAGCCCCAGCATTTT.

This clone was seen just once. CDR3 in DNA: TGTGCCAGCAGTTTACCCCCTAGCGGGCCTGCCTACGAGCAGTACTTC. Translating it yields CASSLPPSGPAYEQYF. The chain joins TRBV27 to TRBJ2-7; 8 positions agree with TRBD2. In germline, CDR1 is MNHEY, CDR2 SMNVEV (reference sequence). CDR3 size: 16 residues. Trimming at V came to 2 bases and at J to 2 bases, leaving 8 bases not matched to a gene.

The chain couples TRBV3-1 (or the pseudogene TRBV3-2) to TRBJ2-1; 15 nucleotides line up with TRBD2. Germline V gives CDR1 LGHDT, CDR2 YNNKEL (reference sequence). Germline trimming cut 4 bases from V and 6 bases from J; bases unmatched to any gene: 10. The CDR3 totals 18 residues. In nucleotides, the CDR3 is TGTGCCAGCAGCCCCGGGACTAGCGGGAGGATGGTCGGCAATGAGCAGTTCTTC. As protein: CASSPGTSGRMVGNEQFF.

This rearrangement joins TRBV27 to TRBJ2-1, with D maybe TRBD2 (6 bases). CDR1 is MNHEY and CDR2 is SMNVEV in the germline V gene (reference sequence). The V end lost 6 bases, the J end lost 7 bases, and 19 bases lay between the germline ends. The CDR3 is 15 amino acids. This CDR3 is CASSLLAPTENEQFF. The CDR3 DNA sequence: TGTGCCAGCAGCCTTCTAGCGCCAACGGAGAATGAGCAGTTCTTC.

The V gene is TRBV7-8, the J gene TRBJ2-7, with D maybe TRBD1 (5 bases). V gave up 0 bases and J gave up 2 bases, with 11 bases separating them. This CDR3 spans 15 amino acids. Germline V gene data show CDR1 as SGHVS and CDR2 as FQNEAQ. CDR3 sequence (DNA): TGTGCCAGCAGCTTAGCAGGCCAGGGTCCCTACGAGCAGTACTTC. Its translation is CASSLAGQGPYEQYF.

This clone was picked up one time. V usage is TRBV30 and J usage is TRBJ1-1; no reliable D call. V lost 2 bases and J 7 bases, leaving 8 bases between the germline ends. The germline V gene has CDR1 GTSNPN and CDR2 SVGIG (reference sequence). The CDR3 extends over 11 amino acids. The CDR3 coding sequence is TGTGCCTGGAGTCTGGGAGGTGAAGCTTTCTTT. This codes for CAWSLGGEAFF.

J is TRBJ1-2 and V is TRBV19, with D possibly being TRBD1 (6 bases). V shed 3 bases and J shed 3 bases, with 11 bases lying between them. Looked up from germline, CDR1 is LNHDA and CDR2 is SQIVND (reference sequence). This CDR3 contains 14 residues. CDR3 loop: CASSITPGDYGYTF. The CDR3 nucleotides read TGTGCCAGTAGTATTACTCCAGGGGACTATGGCTACACCTTC.

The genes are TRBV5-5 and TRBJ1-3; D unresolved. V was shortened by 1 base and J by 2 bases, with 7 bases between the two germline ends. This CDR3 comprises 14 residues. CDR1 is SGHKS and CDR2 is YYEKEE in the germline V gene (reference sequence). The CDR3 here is CASSLFQAGNTIYF. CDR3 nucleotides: TGTGCCAGCAGCTTGTTTCAGGCTGGAAACACCATATATTTT.

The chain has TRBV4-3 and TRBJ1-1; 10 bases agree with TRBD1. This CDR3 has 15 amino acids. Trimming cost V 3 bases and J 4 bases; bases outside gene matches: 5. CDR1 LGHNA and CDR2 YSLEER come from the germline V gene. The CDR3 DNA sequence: TGCGCCAGCAGCCAGGGGACAGGGGCGGGCACTGAAGCTTTCTTT. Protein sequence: CASSQGTGAGTEAFF.

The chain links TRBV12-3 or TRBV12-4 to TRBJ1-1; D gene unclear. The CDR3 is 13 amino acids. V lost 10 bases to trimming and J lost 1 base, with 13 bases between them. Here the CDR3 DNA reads TGTGCCACCCAGGCGAGACCGAACACTGAAGCTTTCTTT. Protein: CATQARPNTEAFF.

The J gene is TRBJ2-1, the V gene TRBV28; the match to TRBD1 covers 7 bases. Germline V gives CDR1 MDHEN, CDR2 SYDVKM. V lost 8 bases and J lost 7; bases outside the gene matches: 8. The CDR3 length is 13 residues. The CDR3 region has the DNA TGTGCCAGCGACAGGGAACGGCTTAATGAGCAGTTCTTC. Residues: CASDRERLNEQFF.

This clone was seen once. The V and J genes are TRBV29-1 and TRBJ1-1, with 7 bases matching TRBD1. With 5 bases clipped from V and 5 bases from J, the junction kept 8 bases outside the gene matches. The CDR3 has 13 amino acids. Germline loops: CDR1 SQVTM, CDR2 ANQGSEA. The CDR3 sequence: CSVYRGDGTEAFF. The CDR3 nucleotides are TGCAGCGTTTACAGGGGCGATGGGACTGAAGCTTTCTTT.

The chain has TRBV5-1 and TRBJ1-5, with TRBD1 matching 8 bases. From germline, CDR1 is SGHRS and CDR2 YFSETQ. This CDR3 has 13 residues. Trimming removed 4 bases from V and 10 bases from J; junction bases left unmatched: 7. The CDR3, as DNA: TGCGCCAGCAGCCGCGACAGGGGTGGACCCCAGCATTTT. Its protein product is CASSRDRGGPQHF.

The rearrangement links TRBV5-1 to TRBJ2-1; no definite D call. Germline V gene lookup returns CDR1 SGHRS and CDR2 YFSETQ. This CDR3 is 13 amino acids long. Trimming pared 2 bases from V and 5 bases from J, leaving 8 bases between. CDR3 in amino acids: CASSFILNNEQFF. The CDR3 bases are TGCGCCAGCAGCTTTATACTTAACAATGAGCAGTTCTTC.

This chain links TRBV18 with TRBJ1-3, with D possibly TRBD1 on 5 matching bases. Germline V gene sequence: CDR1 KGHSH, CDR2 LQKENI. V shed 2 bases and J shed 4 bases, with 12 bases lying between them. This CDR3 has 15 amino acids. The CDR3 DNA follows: TGTGCCAGCTCACCAGACGACAGCGCGGGAAACACCATATATTTT. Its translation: CASSPDDSAGNTIYF.

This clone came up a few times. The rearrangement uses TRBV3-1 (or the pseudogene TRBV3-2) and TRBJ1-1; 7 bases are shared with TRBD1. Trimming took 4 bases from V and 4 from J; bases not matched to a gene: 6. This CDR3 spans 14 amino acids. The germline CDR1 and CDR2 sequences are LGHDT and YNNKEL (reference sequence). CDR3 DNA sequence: TGTGCCAGCAGCCCCTCAGGGGGTCGCACTGAAGCTTTCTTT. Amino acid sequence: CASSPSGGRTEAFF.

As DNA, the CDR3 is TGTGCCAGCAGGCCGACTAGCGGGATCTACGAGCAGTACTTC. Protein: CASRPTSGIYEQYF. V gene TRBV2 combines with J gene TRBJ2-7, with TRBD2 matching 11 bases. J lost 3 bases, V lost 6 bases, and 4 bases had no gene match. Germline CDR1 is SNHLY and CDR2 is FYNNEI. This CDR3 is built from 14 residues.

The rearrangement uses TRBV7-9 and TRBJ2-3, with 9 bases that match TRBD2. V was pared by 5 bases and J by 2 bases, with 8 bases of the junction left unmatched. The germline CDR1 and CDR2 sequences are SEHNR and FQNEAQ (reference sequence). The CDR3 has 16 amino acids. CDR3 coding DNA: TGTGCCAGCAGCCCGCCGGGACTAGCCGTCACAGATACGCAGTATTTT. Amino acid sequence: CASSPPGLAVTDTQYF. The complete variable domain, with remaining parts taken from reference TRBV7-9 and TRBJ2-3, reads DTGVSQNPRHKITKRGQNVTFRCDPISEHNRLYWYRQTLGQGPEFLTYFQNEAQLEKSRLLSDRFSAERPKGSFSTLEIQRTEQGDSAMYLCASSPPGLAVTDTQYFGPGTRLTVL.

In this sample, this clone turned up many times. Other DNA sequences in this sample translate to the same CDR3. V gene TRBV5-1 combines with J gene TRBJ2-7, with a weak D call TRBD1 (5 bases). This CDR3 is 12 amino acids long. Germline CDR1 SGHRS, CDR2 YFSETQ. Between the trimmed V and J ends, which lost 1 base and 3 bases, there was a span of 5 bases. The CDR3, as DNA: TGCGCCAGCAGCTTGACAGGCTACGAGCAGTACTTC. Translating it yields CASSLTGYEQYF.

The CDR3 coding sequence is TGCGCCAGCAGCCGCCCGGGACAGGGTAAAGGCTACACCTTC. Its translation: CASSRPGQGKGYTF. The genes are TRBV5-1 and TRBJ1-2; 9 nucleotides align to TRBD1. The junction had 9 bases not matched to a gene; V was cut back by 4 bases and J by 8 bases. CDR1 SGHRS and CDR2 YFSETQ come from the germline V gene. The CDR3 length is 14 residues.